This T cell receptor beta chain was captured by sequencing in a study of T cell responses to AZD1222 COVID-19 vaccine. Study details: Analyses pooled second doses at about 4 or about 12 weeks.

Using immunoSEQ multiplex PCR, the repertoire was profiled, and TCRdb retains in-frame clones only, with some absent. Of 200,000 or so clones in the sample, 70% to 90% are singletons; the top ten hold approximately 8%. As for this clone: What it binds is not known.

Study-wide points: Repertoire collection took place solely once the T cell response had peaked. Vaccination with two AZD1222 doses was followed by a rise in Spike-specific TCR breadth and depth.

This specimen consisted of peripheral blood, obtained on day 0 of AZD1222 vaccination. The receptor was derived from an adult in good health.

The CDR3 loop is CASSQDFLVRDGYTF. CDR3 sequence (DNA): TGTGCCAGCAGCCAAGATTTTTTGGTTCGGGATGGCTACACCTTC. The gene calls are TRBV14 and TRBJ1-2; no definite D call. The V gene's germline CDR1 is SGHDN and CDR2 FVKESK. V was trimmed by 0 bases and J by 6 bases, leaving 14 bases between them. CDR3 size: 15 residues.